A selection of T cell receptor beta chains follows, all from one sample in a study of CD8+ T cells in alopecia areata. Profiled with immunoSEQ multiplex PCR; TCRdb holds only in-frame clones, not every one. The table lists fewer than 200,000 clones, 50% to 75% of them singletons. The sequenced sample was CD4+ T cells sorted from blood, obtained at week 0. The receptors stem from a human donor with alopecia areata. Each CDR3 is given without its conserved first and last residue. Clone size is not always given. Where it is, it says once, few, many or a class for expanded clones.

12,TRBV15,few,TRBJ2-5,ATGLRGGGETQY
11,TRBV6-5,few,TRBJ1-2,ASSPAYGTGYT
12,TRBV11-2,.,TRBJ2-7,ASSLGTDSYEQY
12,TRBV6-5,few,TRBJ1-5,ASSYVGGSQPQH
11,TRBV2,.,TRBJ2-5,ASSAGGVETQY
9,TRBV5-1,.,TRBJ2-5,ASSSQETQY
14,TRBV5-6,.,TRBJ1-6,ASSLESAVYNSPLH
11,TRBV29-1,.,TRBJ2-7,SVTGQGFYEQY
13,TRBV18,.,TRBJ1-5,ASSPPGQGDQPQH
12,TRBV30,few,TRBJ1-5,AWSRDTGGQPQH
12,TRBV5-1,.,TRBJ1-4,ASSLGEGNEKLF
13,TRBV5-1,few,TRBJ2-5,ASSLGPTGQETQY
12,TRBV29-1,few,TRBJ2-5,SVDSGLAGKTQY
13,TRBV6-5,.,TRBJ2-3,ASTKWDGGTDTQY
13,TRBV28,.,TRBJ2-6,ASSFTRAGANVLT
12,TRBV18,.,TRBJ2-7,ASSPLGSEYEQY
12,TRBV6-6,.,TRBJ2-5,ASSSSGGRGTQY
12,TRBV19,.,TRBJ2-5,ASSTGRTKETQY
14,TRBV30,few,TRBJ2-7,AWRAYGTGSSYEQY
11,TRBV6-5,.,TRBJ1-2,ASSQGADYGYT
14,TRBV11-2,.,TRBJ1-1,ASSPDTGARGTEAF
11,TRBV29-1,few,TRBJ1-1,SVSGVTNTEAF
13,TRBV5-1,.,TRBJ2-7,ASSLRQGSAYEQY
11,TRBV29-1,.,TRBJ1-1,SVEGQHHTEAF
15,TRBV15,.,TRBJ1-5,ATSRDHGQGRNQPQH
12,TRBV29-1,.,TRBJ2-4,SVEPGGSKNIQY
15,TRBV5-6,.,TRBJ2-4,ASSPLSDRDAWDIQY
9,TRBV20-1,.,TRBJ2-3,SAREPNTQY
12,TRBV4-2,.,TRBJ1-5,ASSQVSRNQPQH
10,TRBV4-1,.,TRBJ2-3,ASSRMRDTRY
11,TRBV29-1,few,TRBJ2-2,SVAQGRTGELF
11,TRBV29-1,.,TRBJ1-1,SAIRGWNTEAF
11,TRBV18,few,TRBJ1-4,ASSNSADEKLF
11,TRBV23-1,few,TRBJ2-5,ASTQGLEETQY
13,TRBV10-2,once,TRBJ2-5,ASDRSSGGEETQY
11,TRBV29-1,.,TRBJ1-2,SVVGGPSSGYT
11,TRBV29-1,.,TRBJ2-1,SVEIASYNEQF
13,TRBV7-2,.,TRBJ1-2,ASSLDPGQGIVST
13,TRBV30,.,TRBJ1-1,AWRNRGRSGTEAF
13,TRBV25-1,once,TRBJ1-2,ASSDGRWGFYGYT
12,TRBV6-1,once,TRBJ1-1,ASSRMRGNTEAF
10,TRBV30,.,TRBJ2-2,AWSVLSGELF
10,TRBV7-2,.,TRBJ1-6,ASSFAPSPLH
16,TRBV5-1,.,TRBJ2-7,ASSLVYRLAGGPGEQY